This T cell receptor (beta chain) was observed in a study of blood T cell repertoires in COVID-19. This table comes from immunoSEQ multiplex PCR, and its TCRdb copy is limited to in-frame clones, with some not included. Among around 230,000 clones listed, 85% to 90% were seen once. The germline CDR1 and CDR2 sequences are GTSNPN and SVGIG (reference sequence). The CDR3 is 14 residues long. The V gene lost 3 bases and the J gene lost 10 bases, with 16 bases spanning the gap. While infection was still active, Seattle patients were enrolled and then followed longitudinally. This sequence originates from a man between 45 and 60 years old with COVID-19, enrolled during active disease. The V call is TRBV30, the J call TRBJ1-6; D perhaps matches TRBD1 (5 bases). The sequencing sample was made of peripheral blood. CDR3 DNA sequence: TGTGCCTGGAGGTCTTGGACACCCGGATCACCCCTCCACTTT. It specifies CAWRSWTPGSPLHF.